These T cell receptor beta chains were read from a single sample in a study of response to subunit inactivated influenza vaccine. TCRdb passed the RT-PCR reads through MiXCR, listing each CDR3 protein once. This table holds under 950,000 distinct CDR3 sequences, about 20% found once. The sequenced sample was PBMCs from blood, obtained 5 days after vaccination. Every receptor here comes from a man aged 45-65 years who received an inactivated influenza vaccine. Both conserved end residues are part of each CDR3. D genes are given only for firm matches. Clone size appears in some rows only: once, few, many, or a class for an expanded clone.

J gene	V gene	D gene	clone size	CDR3 protein	CDR3 DNA
TRBJ2-5	TRBV10-3	TRBD2	few	CAIRSGEGQETQYF	TGTGCCATCCGTAGCGGGGAGGGGCAAGAGACCCAGTACTTC
TRBJ2-1	TRBV9	-	-	CASGPTGPGDNEQFF	TGTGCCAGCGGACCAACGGGACCTGGAGACAATGAGCAGTTCTTC
TRBJ1-2	TRBV12-3/TRBV12-4	-	few	CASSFVPNGYTF	TGTGCCAGCAGTTTTGTACCCAATGGCTACACCTTC
TRBJ2-7	TRBV7-2	-	-	CASSRGPNLYEQYF	TGTGCCAGCAGCCGAGGACCTAATCTCTACGAGCAGTACTTC
TRBJ1-4	TRBV9	-	-	CASSALPGTTNEKLFF	TGTGCCAGCAGCGCTTTACCAGGGACAACTAATGAAAAACTGTTTTTT
TRBJ2-2	TRBV24-1	-	few	CATNRDGKTGELFF	TGTGCCACGAACCGGGACGGCAAGACCGGGGAGCTGTTTTTT
TRBJ1-1	TRBV5-1	-	few	CASSVEGRPTMNTEAFF	TGCGCCAGCAGCGTAGAGGGCAGGCCGACTATGAACACTGAAGCTTTCTTT
TRBJ2-1	TRBV20-1	-	few	CSALRGEYNEQFF	TGCAGTGCTCTCAGGGGGGAATACAATGAGCAGTTCTTC
TRBJ2-6	TRBV12-3/TRBV12-4	-	many	CASSPDGLSSGANVLTF	TGTGCCAGCAGTCCGGACGGTTTGAGCTCTGGGGCCAACGTCCTGACTTTC
TRBJ2-1	TRBV12-3/TRBV12-4	TRBD1	-	CASSPGQGTVEQFF	TGTGCCAGCAGTCCGGGACAGGGGACAGTTGAGCAGTTCTTC
TRBJ1-2	TRBV12-3/TRBV12-4	TRBD1	-	CASSLPGQDYGYTF	TGTGCCAGCAGTTTACCCGGACAGGATTATGGCTACACCTTC
TRBJ1-5	TRBV20-1	TRBD1	-	CSATDPGTGLNQPQHF	TGCAGTGCTACCGATCCTGGGACAGGGCTAAATCAGCCCCAGCATTTT
TRBJ2-7	TRBV6-1	-	few	CASSRGQRINEQYF	TGTGCCAGCAGCAGAGGTCAGAGAATCAACGAGCAGTACTTC
TRBJ1-5	TRBV4-3	-	-	CASSQGGRQPQHF	TGCGCCAGCAGCCAAGGAGGCCGTCAGCCCCAGCATTTT
TRBJ1-4	TRBV5-1	TRBD1	once	CASRPSGTGGQNEKLFF	TGCGCCAGCAGGCCCTCCGGGACAGGGGGCCAAAATGAAAAACTGTTTTTT